This T cell receptor (beta chain) was obtained from a study of vaccination effects on CD4 cells after COVID-19. The V gene lost 5 bases and the J gene lost 0 bases, with 10 bases spanning the gap. Germline-derived CDR1 and CDR2 are MDHEN and SYDVKM. The CDR3 runs 14 residues. The repertoire was sequenced with immunoSEQ multiplex PCR; TCRdb's copy has only in-frame clones and lacks some. This table has 78,000 or so clones, roughly 79% appearing once. Before sequencing, viral peptide pools were used by the ViraFEST assay to expand antigen-specific CD4+ T cells. Having been cultured for under twelve days, the cells underwent CD4+ T cell isolation. Neither prior SARS-CoV-2 infection nor positive nucleocapsid antibodies were present in the vaccine recipients. Wells of 1.5 million to 2 million PBMC each were grown with about 9.8 IU/ml IL-2 and roughly 9.2 ug/ml peptides. At days 3 and 7, half of the medium was exchanged for IL-2 medium.

To note about this clone: Its antigen is as yet unknown.

This sequence joins TRBV28 and TRBJ1-1; D ambiguous. This sample comprised CD4+ T cells from PBMCs cultured with SARS-CoV-2 spike peptides, obtained before COVID-19 vaccination. The source of this sequence is a human donor who received a COVID-19 vaccine. CDR3 coding DNA: TGTGCCAGCAGTACACAGACATTGAACACTGAAGCTTTCTTT. Protein: CASSTQTLNTEAFF.